The source of this TCR beta chain is a study of PD-L1 blockade in urothelial cancer. Whole-study context: The year 2014 saw patients start atezolizumab, 1,200 mg intravenously every 3 weeks. Broader study findings: Larger 3-week expansion of tumor-associated blood clones was seen in durable-benefit patients. Pretreatment TCR clonality in blood, when below the median, was predictive of better survival.

PCRs were each spiked with synthetic TCR analog templates. The table came from immunoSEQ multiplex PCR; TCRdb's copy has only in-frame clones and leaves some out. The sample lists tens of thousands of clones, roughly 87% occurring once. Germline assignment: CDR1 SGHVS and CDR2 FQNEAQ. The CDR3 runs to 18 residues. Trimming stripped 1 base from V and 3 bases from J, with 18 bases between. Of note for this clone: Its matching antigen is unknown.

The sample in question was PBMCs, obtained around atezolizumab (anti-PD-L1) treatment. The V gene is TRBV7-8, the J gene TRBJ1-4; possibly TRBD1 for D (5 bases). The sequence was obtained from a woman aged 70 to 79 with urothelial cancer. The CDR3 loop reads CASSLVLGGLSPNEKLFF. For the CDR3, the DNA is TGTGCCAGCAGCTTAGTTTTGGGGGGACTTTCCCCTAATGAAAAACTGTTTTTT.